The subject of this entry is one T cell receptor (beta chain). The sample comes from a study of blood T cell repertoires in COVID-19. About the study: The origin of the acute and convalescent COVID-19 samples was the United States, Italy and Spain. Sources were T cells, B-cell-depleted T cells, or PBMCs; the material itself was cDNA or gDNA.

Germline V gene lookup returns CDR1 SGHRS and CDR2 YFSETQ. The ends were cut back, 5 bases at V and 7 bases at J, with 19 bases in the middle. The CDR3 has 14 amino acids. In the study's own analysis: Using reference gene primer amplification, nucleated cell counts were estimated. The repertoire was sequenced with immunoSEQ multiplex PCR; TCRdb's copy has only in-frame clones and lacks some. The D gene and trimming were derived from the DNA, and the V and J assignments and clone size from that table. Of fewer than 200,000 clones in the sample, more than 80% were seen once. Sequencing input: peripheral blood. This clonotype was obtained from a human donor in a cohort sampled during active COVID-19. The chain uses TRBV5-1 and TRBJ2-7, with TRBD2 as a possible D gene (7 bases). As DNA, the CDR3 is TGCGCCAGCAGTTGGGGGGGCGCGGTTGGAGAGCAGTACTTC. It translates to CASSWGGAVGEQYF.